These T cell receptor beta chains were read from a single sample in a study of blood T cell repertoires in COVID-19. Some clones are missing from TCRdb's copy, which holds only in-frame ones; the method was immunoSEQ multiplex PCR. The table shows 400,000 to 450,000 clones, with around 89% occurring only once. Sequenced sample: PBMCs or T cells enriched from blood (not recorded which). These receptors all stem from a man younger than 40 who had recovered from COVID-19. The CDR3 runs from the conserved cysteine through the conserved F or W.

V gene: TRBV9
CDR3 length: 15
J gene: TRBJ2-5
CDR3 protein: CASSGAGAVQETQYF

V gene: TRBV7-9
CDR3 length: 16
J gene: TRBJ1-1
CDR3 protein: CASSPTPPTTGVEAFF

V gene: TRBV2
CDR3 length: 13
J gene: TRBJ1-2
CDR3 protein: CASSEARSYGYTF

V gene: TRBV6-4
CDR3 length: 15
J gene: TRBJ2-3
CDR3 protein: CASSENPGSTDTQYF

V gene: TRBV11-2
CDR3 length: 19
J gene: TRBJ2-2
CDR3 protein: CASSLRVAVAGGSTGELFF

V gene: TRBV27
CDR3 length: 14
J gene: TRBJ1-3
CDR3 protein: CASSLSGAGNTIYF

V gene: TRBV19
CDR3 length: 15
J gene: TRBJ1-1
CDR3 protein: CASSEGGYLNTEAFF

V gene: TRBV5-5
CDR3 length: 15
J gene: TRBJ2-7
CDR3 protein: CASSYLGTGPYEQYF

V gene: TRBV7-9
CDR3 length: 16
J gene: TRBJ2-2
CDR3 protein: CASSPPPGLNTGELFF

V gene: TRBV19
CDR3 length: 15
J gene: TRBJ1-4
CDR3 protein: CASSKQGATNEKLFF

V gene: TRBV10-2
CDR3 length: 15
J gene: TRBJ2-7
CDR3 protein: CASSVTRASTYEQYF

V gene: TRBV19
CDR3 length: 16
J gene: TRBJ2-5
CDR3 protein: CASSIGQMMYQETQYF

V gene: TRBV5-1
CDR3 length: 14
J gene: TRBJ2-5
CDR3 protein: CASSFSVGAETQYF

V gene: TRBV5-1
CDR3 length: 13
J gene: TRBJ2-7
CDR3 protein: CASRASGIYEQYF

V gene: TRBV5-8
CDR3 length: 14
J gene: TRBJ2-7
CDR3 protein: CASSSGGGSYEQYF

V gene: TRBV27
CDR3 length: 18
J gene: TRBJ2-1
CDR3 protein: CASILVPPSGTSYNEQFF

V gene: TRBV27
CDR3 length: 17
J gene: TRBJ1-6
CDR3 protein: CASSLNSGTGGKSPLHF

V gene: TRBV6-5
CDR3 length: 13
J gene: TRBJ2-2
CDR3 protein: CASGLAVGGELFF

V gene: TRBV30
CDR3 length: 14
J gene: TRBJ2-1
CDR3 protein: CAWTLSGGYNEQFF

V gene: TRBV6-5
CDR3 length: 12
J gene: TRBJ2-1
CDR3 protein: CASTTRWNEQFF

V gene: TRBV19
CDR3 length: 15
J gene: TRBJ1-4
CDR3 protein: CASSPARTVDEKLFF

V gene: TRBV2
CDR3 length: 13
J gene: TRBJ2-2
CDR3 protein: CASKREVSGELFF

V gene: TRBV28
CDR3 length: 15
J gene: TRBJ2-1
CDR3 protein: CASRPSGRGYNEQFF

V gene: TRBV5-4
CDR3 length: 17
J gene: TRBJ2-1
CDR3 protein: CASRTDSSGRNYNEQFF

V gene: TRBV27
CDR3 length: 14
J gene: TRBJ1-2
CDR3 protein: CASSLLQGAEGYTF

V gene: TRBV28
CDR3 length: 16
J gene: TRBJ2-5
CDR3 protein: CASSYRQTGGTETQYF

V gene: TRBV3-1/TRBV3-2
CDR3 length: 14
J gene: TRBJ2-7
CDR3 protein: CASSQGPGQAEQYF

V gene: TRBV29-1
CDR3 length: 12
J gene: TRBJ2-1
CDR3 protein: CSAITGGKKQFF

V gene: TRBV28
CDR3 length: 15
J gene: TRBJ2-7
CDR3 protein: CASTMGWTGALEQYF

V gene: TRBV2
CDR3 length: 17
J gene: TRBJ1-5
CDR3 protein: CASSELGQGLSNQPQHF

V gene: TRBV28
CDR3 length: 16
J gene: TRBJ2-3
CDR3 protein: CASSLLGQGSPFTQYF

V gene: TRBV5-4
CDR3 length: 20
J gene: TRBJ2-4
CDR3 protein: CASSSWGLAGGGRAKNIQYF

V gene: TRBV9
CDR3 length: 21
J gene: TRBJ2-1
CDR3 protein: CASSARPPTQWTGSSYNEQFF

V gene: TRBV7-8
CDR3 length: 13
J gene: TRBJ2-5
CDR3 protein: CASTRGQGETQYF